The entry below gives a single TCR beta chain sequence along with its context. Its antigen is not identified. The germline CDR1 and CDR2 sequences are SGHTA and FQGNSA. Trimming cost V 1 base and J 6 bases; bases outside gene matches: 12. This CDR3 has 18 amino acids. The data are from a study of PD-1 blockade in classical Hodgkin lymphoma. Whole-study results and caveats: Individuals who commenced nivolumab within less than 1 year of ASCT were excluded. With respect to the repertoire differences, their causes, possibly disease activity or prior therapy, remain undefined.

Profiling relied on immunoSEQ multiplex PCR, and the TCRdb table lists in-frame clones only, not all of them. This table has some 150,000 clones, 78% appearing once. Each patient experienced a relapse that followed autologous stem cell transplantation, and brentuximab vedotin exposure varied. The rearrangement uses TRBV7-2 and TRBJ2-7, with 13 positions matching TRBD2. The material was peripheral blood mononuclear cells (PBMCs), obtained before the second cycle of nivolumab. This TCR was sampled from a human donor with classical Hodgkin lymphoma. CDR3 nucleotides: TGTGCCAGCAGCTTAGGCGGGACTAGCGGGACTTTAAAGCGCGAGCAGTACTTC. Translated: CASSLGGTSGTLKREQYF.